What follows are 31 T cell receptor beta chains derived from one specimen sequenced in a study of cytomegalovirus exposure and HLA in healthy donors. Amplification used 60 Vbeta primers and 13 Jbeta primers. Sequencing used immunoSEQ multiplex PCR; TCRdb keeps in-frame clones, though not all of them. This table holds hundreds of thousands of clones, 60% to 85% found once. Sequencing input: PBMCs. The receptors shown here come from a man aged 35 to 55 in good health and CMV-seronegative.

The chain joins TRBV2 to TRBJ1-2; maybe TRBD1 (5 bases). Germline loops: CDR1 SNHLY, CDR2 FYNNEI. Trimming pared 8 bases from V and 4 bases from J, leaving 11 bases between. The CDR3 length is 12 residues. CDR3 DNA: TGTGCCAGCCGTGCAGGGCCCTATGGCTACACCTTC. Its protein is CASRAGPYGYTF.

The gene calls are TRBV7-9 and TRBJ2-5; a weak D match, TRBD1 (5 bases). Deletions cut 1 base from V and 5 bases from J, with 17 bases between. CDR1 is SEHNR, CDR2 FQNEAQ, per germline (reference sequence). The CDR3 consists of 16 residues. The CDR3 region is CASSLGGQPLGETQYF. CDR3 sequence (DNA): TGTGCCAGCAGCTTAGGCGGACAACCCCTAGGGGAGACCCAGTACTTC.

The CDR3 nucleotides are TGTGCCAGCAGCCTTCGGGACAGGGGGCGGGAGACCCAGTACTTC. Translating gives CASSLRDRGRETQYF. The chain links TRBV5-5 to TRBJ2-5; TRBD1 aligns across 12 bases. Germline trimming cut 4 bases from V and 5 bases from J; bases unmatched to any gene: 6. There are 15 residues in the CDR3. Germline CDR1 SGHKS, CDR2 YYEKEE (reference sequence).

The rearrangement uses TRBV5-4 and TRBJ2-1; possible D gene TRBD2, 6 bases. Germline V gene lookup returns CDR1 SGHNT and CDR2 YYREEE (reference sequence). This CDR3 has 13 residues. With 4 bases removed from V and 7 bases from J, the gap between germline ends came to 12 bases. CDR3 nucleotide sequence: TGTGCCAGCAGCCGAGGAGGGGAGAATGAGCAGTTCTTC. It is translated as CASSRGGENEQFF.

The count of this clone is one. This chain uses TRBV6-4 with TRBJ2-1; D is undetermined. Germline values: CDR1 MRHNA, CDR2 SNTAGT. The CDR3 totals 13 residues. V was cut by 0 bases and J by 9 bases, with 9 bases left in between. The CDR3 loop is CASSDSNFGEQFF. The CDR3 DNA reads as TGTGCCAGCAGTGACTCGAATTTCGGTGAGCAGTTCTTC.

The J gene is TRBJ2-1, the V gene TRBV15; TRBD2 might be the D (6 bases). CDR1 is LNHNV and CDR2 is YYDKDF in the germline V gene (reference sequence). This CDR3 is 17 amino acids long. Trimming stripped 1 base from V and 4 bases from J, with 17 bases between. In nucleotides, the CDR3 is TGTGCCACCAGCAGAGCCAAGGGTTATGGAGGGTACAATGAGCAGTTCTTC. Translation: CATSRAKGYGGYNEQFF.

The chain recombines TRBV30 with TRBJ2-1, with D possibly matching TRBD2 (5 bases). Germline-derived CDR1 and CDR2 are GTSNPN and SVGIG (reference sequence). The CDR3 covers 13 residues. Trimming stripped 8 bases from V and 3 bases from J, with 14 bases between. The CDR3 DNA follows: TGTGCCGGAAGGGAGAGGAACTACAATGAGCAGTTCTTC. The encoded protein is CAGRERNYNEQFF.

The V and J genes are TRBV29-1 and TRBJ2-7, with 8 bases fitting TRBD1. The germline CDR1 and CDR2 sequences are SQVTM and ANQGSEA. The CDR3 loop spans 12 amino acids. V lost 5 bases, J lost 5 bases, and 5 bases stayed unmatched. CDR3 in DNA: TGCAGCGTTACGGACAGGGAAAACGAGCAGTACTTC. This codes for CSVTDRENEQYF.

V is TRBV10-3 and J is TRBJ2-3; D is perhaps TRBD2 (6 bases). Trimming shortened V by 0 bases and J by 5 bases, and 21 bases separated the two germline ends. The CDR3 is 18 residues long. Germline loops: CDR1 ENHRY, CDR2 SYGVKD. CDR3 amino acids: CAISESTRTYRALDTQYF. The CDR3 bases are TGTGCCATCAGTGAGTCGACTAGGACTTACCGAGCCCTAGATACGCAGTATTTT.

This sequence joins TRBV13 and TRBJ1-2; possible D gene TRBD1, 5 bases. Germline values: CDR1 PRHDT, CDR2 FYEKMQ (reference sequence). This CDR3 has 15 amino acids. Between the trimmed V and J ends, which lost 1 base and 0 bases, there was a span of 9 bases. This CDR3 reads CASSLDAGPNYGYTF. Here the CDR3 DNA reads TGTGCCAGCAGCTTAGATGCAGGGCCTAACTATGGCTACACCTTC. The variable domain in full, with the rest retrieved from reference TRBV13 and TRBJ1-2, is AAGVIQSPRHLIKEKRETATLKCYPIPRHDTVYWYQQGPGQDPQFLISFYEKMQSDKGSIPDRFSAQQFSDYHSELNMSSLELGDSALYFCASSLDAGPNYGYTFGSGTRLTVV.

CDR3 DNA: TGTGCCAGTAGTATTGGCAGGGGTATTAGCAATCAGCCCCAGCATTTT. Amino acid sequence: CASSIGRGISNQPQHF. The chain joins TRBV19 to TRBJ1-5; a possible D gene is TRBD1 (6 bases). CDR3 size: 16 residues. Germline lookup yields CDR1 LNHDA and CDR2 SQIVND (reference sequence). The germline V and J ends were trimmed by 3 bases and 0 bases, with 12 bases remaining between them.

The chain recombines TRBV7-2 with TRBJ2-1, with D tentatively TRBD2 (5 bases). The CDR3 spans 13 residues. The germline V gene has CDR1 SGHTA and CDR2 FQGNSA. V lost 5 bases, J lost 4 bases, and 9 bases lay in between. CDR3 nucleotide sequence: TGTGCCAGCAGCCTTCAGCGGTACAATGAGCAGTTCTTC. Translation: CASSLQRYNEQFF.

The V gene is TRBV27, the J gene TRBJ2-1; 7 bases fit TRBD2. CDR1 is MNHEY and CDR2 is SMNVEV in the germline V gene (reference sequence). The CDR3 has 16 residues. The V gene end was trimmed by 2 bases and the J gene end by 8 bases; junction bases not matched to a gene: 12. The DNA for the CDR3 is TGTGCCAGCAGTTTAGGTCGACTAGCTGTGGGAGATGAGCAGTTCTTC. Protein: CASSLGRLAVGDEQFF.

This sequence joins TRBV12-5 and TRBJ2-7, with D possibly being TRBD1 (5 bases). The CDR3 is 15 residues long. Looked up from germline, CDR1 is LGHNT and CDR2 is FRNRAP. With 6 bases removed from V and 3 bases from J, the gap between germline ends came to 18 bases. CDR3 DNA: TGTGCTAGTGGCCCGGGCGAAGGACACAACTACGAGCAGTACTTC. Its protein is CASGPGEGHNYEQYF.

The chain links TRBV7-9 to TRBJ2-3; TRBD2 agrees at 11 bases. The CDR3 loop spans 15 amino acids. The V gene end was trimmed by 5 bases and the J gene end by 5 bases; junction bases not matched to a gene: 6. Germline V gives CDR1 SEHNR, CDR2 FQNEAQ (reference sequence). This CDR3 is CASSKVSGGEDTQYF. The CDR3 DNA reads TGTGCCAGCAGCAAGGTTAGCGGGGGGGAAGATACGCAGTATTTT.

This clone was observed a few times. This chain joins TRBV25-1 and TRBJ2-7; 8 nucleotides agree with TRBD1. The CDR3 consists of 12 residues. Per the germline V gene, CDR1 is MGHDK and CDR2 is SYGVNS. V was pared by 6 bases and J by 9 bases, with 7 bases of the junction left unmatched. CDR3 loop: CASSLDRVRQYF. CDR3 coding DNA: TGTGCCAGCAGCTTGGACAGGGTGAGGCAGTACTTC.

The chain couples TRBV7-2 to TRBJ2-2, with D hard to call. The V end lost 5 bases, the J end lost 0 bases, and 4 bases lay between the germline ends. The CDR3 totals 13 residues. Germline V lookup: CDR1 SGHTA, CDR2 FQGNSA. CDR3 nucleotides: TGTGCCAGCAGCCCTACGAACACCGGGGAGCTGTTTTTT. It is translated as CASSPTNTGELFF.

As to this clone: A junction boundary mismatches the germline segment, possibly from a read error. This rearrangement joins TRBV30 to TRBJ2-2; 13 bases align to TRBD2. The CDR3 covers 14 residues. CDR1 and CDR2 from the germline V gene are GTSNPN and SVGIG (reference sequence). In DNA form, the CDR3 reads TGTGTCTGGAGACTAGCGGGAGGTACCGGGGAGCTGTTTTTT. Protein: CVWRLAGGTGELFF. Full variable domain (remainder filled in from reference TRBV30 and TRBJ2-2): SQTIHQWPATLVQPVGSPLSLECTVEGTSNPNLYWYRQAAGRGLQLLFYSVGIGQISSEVPQNLSASRPQDRQFILSSKKLLLSDSGFYLCVWRLAGGTGELFFGEGSRLTVL.

This clone was seen only once. The chain recombines TRBV27 with TRBJ1-2; 8 nucleotides match TRBD1. Trimming removed 5 bases from V and 0 bases from J; junction bases left unmatched: 8. The CDR3 extends over 16 amino acids. CDR1 and CDR2 (germline): MNHEY, SMNVEV (reference sequence). The CDR3 is CASSRQGRGANYGYTF. Written as DNA, the CDR3 is TGTGCCAGCAGTCGACAGGGGAGGGGAGCTAACTATGGCTACACCTTC.

The chain recombines TRBV7-6 with TRBJ2-3; TRBD2 matches at 10 bases. V dropped 5 bases and J dropped 6; count of bases not matched to a gene: 14. Germline CDR1 SGHVS, CDR2 FNYEAQ. The CDR3 is made up of 17 amino acids. The CDR3 sequence is CASSHPSAGGDVDTQYF. The CDR3 nucleotides read TGTGCCAGCAGCCACCCCTCAGCGGGGGGGGACGTGGATACGCAGTATTTT.

This clone was seen more than once but under ten times. The chain is built from TRBV5-1 and TRBJ2-5, with unresolved D. Trimming shortened V by 4 bases and J by 3 bases, and 16 bases separated the two germline ends. The CDR3 totals 15 residues. CDR1 SGHRS and CDR2 YFSETQ come from the germline V gene. CDR3 loop: CASSLGSTVEETQYF. CDR3 in DNA: TGCGCCAGCAGCCTCGGGTCGACGGTCGAAGAGACCCAGTACTTC.

The V and J genes are TRBV18 and TRBJ2-1; possibly TRBD2 for D (5 bases). This CDR3 has 15 residues. The germline gives CDR1 KGHSH, CDR2 LQKENI. Trimming removed 0 bases from V and 4 bases from J, with 10 bases in between. This chain's CDR3 is CASSPPGVVYNEQFF. The CDR3 coding sequence is TGTGCCAGCTCACCACCCGGGGTAGTATACAATGAGCAGTTCTTC. The full variable domain, in which reference TRBV18 and TRBJ2-1 provide the parts outside the CDR3, is NAGVMQNPRHLVRRRGQEARLRCSPMKGHSHVYWYRQLPEEGLKFMVYLQKENIIDESGMPKERFSAEFPKEGPSILRIQQVVRGDSAAYFCASSPPGVVYNEQFFGPGTRLTVL.

This clone appeared a few times. V usage is TRBV6-4 and J usage is TRBJ2-4; D might be TRBD2 (5 bases). This CDR3 is 15 amino acids long. Germline V lookup: CDR1 MRHNA, CDR2 SNTAGT. With 4 bases removed from V and 0 bases from J, the gap between germline ends came to 10 bases. This CDR3 is CASSGTDVAKNIQYF. As DNA, the CDR3 is TGTGCCAGCAGTGGGACTGATGTAGCCAAAAACATTCAGTACTTC.

This chain joins TRBV5-1 and TRBJ2-3; D gene unclear. The CDR3 loop spans 14 amino acids. The V gene lost 4 bases and the J gene lost 0 bases, with 9 bases spanning the gap. CDR1 is SGHRS, CDR2 YFSETQ, per germline. The CDR3 region has the DNA TGCGCCAGCAGCCCCCCCACTAGCACAGATACGCAGTATTTT. It specifies CASSPPTSTDTQYF.

V usage is TRBV10-3 and J usage is TRBJ2-7, with D hard to call. The germline V gene has CDR1 ENHRY and CDR2 SYGVKD. This CDR3 is built from 13 residues. V dropped 7 bases and J dropped 2 bases, with 12 bases sitting between them. The CDR3 DNA is TGTGCCATCAAGTTCGCCAGTACCTACGAGCAGTACTTC. This sequence encodes CAIKFASTYEQYF.

The chain carries TRBV7-2 and TRBJ2-7; 15 bases are a match to TRBD2. The V segment lost 0 bases and the J segment 5 bases; nucleotides outside the gene matches: 5. From germline, CDR1 is SGHTA and CDR2 FQGNSA. This CDR3 region has 17 residues. CDR3 sequence (DNA): TGTGCCAGCAGCTTAGCCGGGACTAGCGGGGGGCTAGACGAGCAGTACTTC. Its protein product is CASSLAGTSGGLDEQYF.

This chain connects TRBV7-9 to TRBJ1-3; 8 nucleotides line up with TRBD1. Germline CDR1 is SEHNR and CDR2 is FQNEAQ (reference sequence). The V gene end was trimmed by 5 bases and the J gene end by 0 bases; junction bases not matched to a gene: 9. This CDR3 region has 17 residues. The CDR3 nucleotides are TGTGCCAGCAGCAGTATCCGACAGGGGCGCTCTGGAAACACCATATATTTT. Translated: CASSSIRQGRSGNTIYF.

The rearrangement joins TRBV7-9 to TRBJ2-3; D not resolved. This CDR3 comprises 14 residues. V dropped 5 bases and J dropped 4 bases, with 13 bases sitting between them. Germline CDR1 SEHNR, CDR2 FQNEAQ (reference sequence). CDR3: CASSTDPGPDTQYF. The CDR3, as DNA: TGTGCCAGCAGCACAGACCCTGGGCCAGATACGCAGTATTTT.

This clone was seen only once. Written as DNA, the CDR3 is TGTGCCAGCAGTGAAAGAAGCGGGGGAAGCTACAATGAGCAGTTCTTC. Amino acids: CASSERSGGSYNEQFF. The chain carries TRBV6-1 and TRBJ2-1, with 8 bases lining up with TRBD2. V lost 2 bases to trimming and J lost 3 bases; unmatched junction nucleotides: 6. From germline, CDR1 is MNHNS and CDR2 SASEGT. The CDR3 contains 16 residues.

V gene TRBV10-3 combines with J gene TRBJ2-3; tentative D call: TRBD2 (6 bases). Trimming cost V 5 bases and J 2 bases, with 11 bases left between them. This CDR3 is built from 14 residues. CDR1 is ENHRY and CDR2 is SYGVKD in the germline V gene. The CDR3 spells CAISPGGYTDTQYF. DNA for the CDR3: TGTGCCATCAGTCCTGGGGGGTACACAGATACGCAGTATTTT.

This clone occurred once. V gene TRBV15 combines with J gene TRBJ2-3; 9 nucleotides align to TRBD2. In germline, CDR1 is LNHNV, CDR2 YYDKDF (reference sequence). V was pared by 3 bases and J by 3 bases, with 7 bases of the junction left unmatched. CDR3 length: 16 amino acids. The CDR3 DNA follows: TGTGCCACCAGCAGGGCGGGGGGGGCCCCGACAGATACGCAGTATTTT. Protein sequence: CATSRAGGAPTDTQYF. Full variable domain (remainder filled in from reference TRBV15 and TRBJ2-3): DAMVIQNPRYQVTQFGKPVTLSCSQTLNHNVMYWYQQKSSQAPKLLFHYYDKDFNNEADTPDNFQSRRPNTSFCFLDIRSPGLGDTAMYLCATSRAGGAPTDTQYFGPGTRLTVL.